This TCR beta chain derives from a study of beta chain features in type 1 diabetes. Study-wide results and limits: Type 1 diabetes patients had moderately but significantly shorter TCRB CDR3s in all four CD4+ subsets.

Notes on this clone: What it binds is unknown.

The ends were cut back, 10 bases at V and 0 bases at J, with 13 bases in the middle. Germline V lookup: CDR1 SNHLY, CDR2 FYNNEI. The CDR3 consists of 13 residues. Every isolated RNA sample was fully reverse transcribed, so sequencing captured expressed TCRB transcripts. Using immunoSEQ multiplex PCR, the repertoire was profiled, and TCRdb retains in-frame clones only, with some absent. Of 680,000 or so clones in the sample, around 15% were seen once. The specimen was naive CD4+ T cells from blood. This receptor was obtained from a man aged 18 to 35 with type 1 diabetes. The chain has TRBV2 and TRBJ2-7; D is uncertain. The CDR3 region is CATSVGLSYEQYF. DNA for the CDR3: TGTGCCACCTCGGTCGGCCTCTCCTACGAGCAGTACTTC. Looking up the rest from reference TRBV2 and TRBJ2-7 gives the full variable domain: EPEVTQTPSHQVTQMGQEVILRCVPISNHLYFYWYRQILGQKVEFLVSFYNNEISEKSEIFDDQFSVERPDGSNFTLKIRSTKLEDSAMYFCATSVGLSYEQYFGPGTRLTVT.